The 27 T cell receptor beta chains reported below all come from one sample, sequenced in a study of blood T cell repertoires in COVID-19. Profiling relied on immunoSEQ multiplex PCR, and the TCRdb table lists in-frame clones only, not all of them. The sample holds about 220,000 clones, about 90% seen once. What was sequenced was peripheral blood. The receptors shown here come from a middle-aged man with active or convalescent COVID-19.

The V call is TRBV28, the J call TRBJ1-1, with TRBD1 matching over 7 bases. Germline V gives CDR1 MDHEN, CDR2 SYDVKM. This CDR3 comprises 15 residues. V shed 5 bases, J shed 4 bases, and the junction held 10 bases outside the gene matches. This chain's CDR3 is CASSAPITGATEAFF. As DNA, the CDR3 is TGTGCCAGCAGTGCCCCTATCACAGGGGCCACTGAAGCTTTCTTT.

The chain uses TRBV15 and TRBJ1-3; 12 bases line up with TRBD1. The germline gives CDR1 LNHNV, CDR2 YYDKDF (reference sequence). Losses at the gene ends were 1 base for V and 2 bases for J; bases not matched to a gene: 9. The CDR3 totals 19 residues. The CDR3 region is CATSRVGDRGLLPGNTIYF. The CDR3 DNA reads TGTGCCACCAGCAGAGTGGGGGACAGGGGGCTTTTGCCTGGAAACACCATATATTTT.

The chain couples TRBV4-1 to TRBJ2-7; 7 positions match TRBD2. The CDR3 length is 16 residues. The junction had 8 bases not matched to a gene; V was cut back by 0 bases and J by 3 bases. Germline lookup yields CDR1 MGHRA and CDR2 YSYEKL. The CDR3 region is CASSQESGIGLYEQYF. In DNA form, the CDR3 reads TGCGCCAGCAGCCAAGAGAGCGGGATAGGACTCTACGAGCAGTACTTC.

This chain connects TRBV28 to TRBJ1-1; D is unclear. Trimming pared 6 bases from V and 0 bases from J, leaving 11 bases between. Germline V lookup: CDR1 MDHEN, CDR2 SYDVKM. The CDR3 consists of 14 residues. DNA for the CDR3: TGTGCCAGCAGCCTAGGCTTTCTGAACACTGAAGCTTTCTTT. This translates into CASSLGFLNTEAFF.

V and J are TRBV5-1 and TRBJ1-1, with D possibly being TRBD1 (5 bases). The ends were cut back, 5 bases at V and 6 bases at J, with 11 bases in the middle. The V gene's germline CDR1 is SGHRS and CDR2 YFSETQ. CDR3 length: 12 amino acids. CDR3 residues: CASRGGLSEAFF. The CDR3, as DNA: TGCGCCAGCAGGGGGGGTTTATCTGAAGCTTTCTTT.

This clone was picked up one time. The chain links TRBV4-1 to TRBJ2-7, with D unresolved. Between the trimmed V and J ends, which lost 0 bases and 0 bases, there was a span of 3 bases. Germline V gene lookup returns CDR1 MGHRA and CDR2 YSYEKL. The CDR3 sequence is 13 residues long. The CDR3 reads CASSQDGSYEQYF. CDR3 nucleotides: TGCGCCAGCAGCCAAGACGGCTCCTACGAGCAGTACTTC.

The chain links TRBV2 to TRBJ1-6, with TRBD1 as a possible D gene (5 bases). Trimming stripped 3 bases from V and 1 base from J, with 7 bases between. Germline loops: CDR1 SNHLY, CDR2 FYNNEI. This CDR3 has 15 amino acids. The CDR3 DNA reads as TGTGCCAGCAGTGACCAGGGTTCCTATAATTCACCCCTCCACTTT. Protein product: CASSDQGSYNSPLHF.

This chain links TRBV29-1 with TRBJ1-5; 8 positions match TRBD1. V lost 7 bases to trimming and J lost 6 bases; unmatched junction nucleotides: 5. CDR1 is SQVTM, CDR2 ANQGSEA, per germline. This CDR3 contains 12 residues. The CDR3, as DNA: TGCAGCGCCCGGACAGGGAGTCAGCCCCAGCATTTT. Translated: CSARTGSQPQHF.

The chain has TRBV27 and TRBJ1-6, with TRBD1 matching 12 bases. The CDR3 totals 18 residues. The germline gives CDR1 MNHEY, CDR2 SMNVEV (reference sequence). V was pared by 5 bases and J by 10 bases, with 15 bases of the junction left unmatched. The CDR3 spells CASSPEDPGQGAESPLHF. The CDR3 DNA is TGTGCCAGCAGTCCGGAAGATCCGGGACAGGGGGCAGAATCACCCCTCCACTTT.

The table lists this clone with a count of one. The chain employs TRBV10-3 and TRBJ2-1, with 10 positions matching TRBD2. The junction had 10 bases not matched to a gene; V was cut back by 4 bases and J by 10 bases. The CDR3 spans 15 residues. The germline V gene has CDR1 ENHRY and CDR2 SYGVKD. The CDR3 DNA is TGTGCCATCAGTGCTGGGACTAGCGCTGAGGAAGAGCAGTTCTTC. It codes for CAISAGTSAEEEQFF.

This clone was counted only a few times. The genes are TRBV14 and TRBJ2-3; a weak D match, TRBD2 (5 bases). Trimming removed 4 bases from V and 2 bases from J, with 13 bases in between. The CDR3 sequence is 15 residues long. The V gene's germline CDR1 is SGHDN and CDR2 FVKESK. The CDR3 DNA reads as TGTGCCAGCAGCCGCGGACTTTTTGTCACAGATACGCAGTATTTT. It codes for CASSRGLFVTDTQYF.

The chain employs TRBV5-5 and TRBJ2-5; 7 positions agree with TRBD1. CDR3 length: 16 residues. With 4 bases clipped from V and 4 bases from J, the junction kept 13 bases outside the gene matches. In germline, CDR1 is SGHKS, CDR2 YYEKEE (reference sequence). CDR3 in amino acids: CASSRTGQPGGETQYF. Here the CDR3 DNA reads TGTGCCAGCAGCAGAACGGGACAGCCTGGGGGAGAGACCCAGTACTTC.

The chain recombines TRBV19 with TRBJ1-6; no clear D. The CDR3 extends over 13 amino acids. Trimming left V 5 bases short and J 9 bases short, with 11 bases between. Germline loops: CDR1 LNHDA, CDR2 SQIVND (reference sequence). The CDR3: CASSSTGVSPLHF. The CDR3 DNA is TGTGCCAGTAGTTCAACCGGGGTTTCACCCCTCCACTTT.

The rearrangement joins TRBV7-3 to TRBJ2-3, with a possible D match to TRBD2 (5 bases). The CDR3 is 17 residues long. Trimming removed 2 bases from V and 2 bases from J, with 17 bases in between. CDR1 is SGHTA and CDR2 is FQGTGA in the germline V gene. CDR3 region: CASSLDSRGHFTDTQYF. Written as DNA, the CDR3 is TGTGCCAGCAGCTTAGATTCTCGCGGGCACTTCACAGATACGCAGTATTTT. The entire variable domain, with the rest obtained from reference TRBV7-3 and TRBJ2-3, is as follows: GAGVSQTPSNKVTEKGKYVELRCDPISGHTALYWYRQSLGQGPEFLIYFQGTGAADDSGLPNDRFFAVRPEGSVSTLKIQRTERGDSAVYLCASSLDSRGHFTDTQYFGPGTRLTVL.

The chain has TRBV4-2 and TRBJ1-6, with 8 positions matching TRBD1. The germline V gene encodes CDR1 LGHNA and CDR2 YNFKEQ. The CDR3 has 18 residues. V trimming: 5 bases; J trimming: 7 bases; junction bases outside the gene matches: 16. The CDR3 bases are TGTGCCAGCAGCTCAAGGACAGGGAGGAGATTCGAGAATTCACCCCTCCACTTT. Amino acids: CASSSRTGRRFENSPLHF.

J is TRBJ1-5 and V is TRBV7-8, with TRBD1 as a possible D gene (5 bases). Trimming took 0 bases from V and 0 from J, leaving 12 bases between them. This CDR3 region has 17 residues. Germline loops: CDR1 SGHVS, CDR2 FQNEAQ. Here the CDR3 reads CASSLAYGGDSNQPQHF. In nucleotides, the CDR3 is TGTGCCAGCAGCTTAGCTTATGGGGGGGATAGCAATCAGCCCCAGCATTTT.

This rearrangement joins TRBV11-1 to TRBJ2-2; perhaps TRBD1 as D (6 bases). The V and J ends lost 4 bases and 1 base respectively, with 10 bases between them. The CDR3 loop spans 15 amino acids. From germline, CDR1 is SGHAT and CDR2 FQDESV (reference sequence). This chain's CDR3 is CASSSRTVNTGELFF. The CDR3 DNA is TGTGCCAGCAGCTCTAGGACAGTGAACACCGGGGAGCTGTTTTTT.

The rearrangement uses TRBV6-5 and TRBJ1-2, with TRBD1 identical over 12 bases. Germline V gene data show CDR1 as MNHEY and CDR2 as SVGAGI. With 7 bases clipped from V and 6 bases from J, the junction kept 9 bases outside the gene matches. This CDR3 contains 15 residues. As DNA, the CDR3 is TGTGCCAGCACACGGCTGGGACAGGGGGCGGATGGCTACACCTTC. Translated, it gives CASTRLGQGADGYTF.

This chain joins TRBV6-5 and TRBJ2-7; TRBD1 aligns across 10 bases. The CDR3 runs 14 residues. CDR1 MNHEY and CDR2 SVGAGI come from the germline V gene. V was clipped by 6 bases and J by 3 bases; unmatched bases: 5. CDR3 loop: CASSQRDRGYEQYF. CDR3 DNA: TGTGCCAGCAGCCAAAGGGACAGGGGCTACGAGCAGTACTTC.

The CDR3 sequence is CSVQKGHLNEKLFF. The CDR3 nucleotides read TGCAGCGTACAGAAGGGACACCTTAATGAAAAACTGTTTTTT. The chain employs TRBV29-1 and TRBJ1-4, with D possibly matching TRBD1 (6 bases). The germline gives CDR1 SQVTM, CDR2 ANQGSEA. The CDR3 totals 14 residues. V was trimmed by 6 bases and J by 4 bases, leaving 15 bases between them.

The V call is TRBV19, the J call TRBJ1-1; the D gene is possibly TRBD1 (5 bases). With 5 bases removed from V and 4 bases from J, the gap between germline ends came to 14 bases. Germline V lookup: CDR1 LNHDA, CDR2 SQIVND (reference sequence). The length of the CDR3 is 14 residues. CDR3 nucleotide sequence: TGTGCCAGTAGTCTCGGGACTGGGATCACTGAAGCTTTCTTT. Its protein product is CASSLGTGITEAFF.

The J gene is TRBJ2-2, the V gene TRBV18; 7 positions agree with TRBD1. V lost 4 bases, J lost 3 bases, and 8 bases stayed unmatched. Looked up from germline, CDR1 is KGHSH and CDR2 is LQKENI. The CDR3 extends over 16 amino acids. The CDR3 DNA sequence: TGTGCCAGCTCACGCGACACAGGGGTTTACACCGGGGAGCTGTTTTTT. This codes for CASSRDTGVYTGELFF.

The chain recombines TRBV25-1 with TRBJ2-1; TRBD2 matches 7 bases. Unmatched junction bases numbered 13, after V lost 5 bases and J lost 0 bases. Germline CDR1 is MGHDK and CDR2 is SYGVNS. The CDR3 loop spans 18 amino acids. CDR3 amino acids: CASSSSEGGGSSYNEQFF. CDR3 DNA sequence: TGTGCCAGCAGTTCCTCTGAGGGTGGCGGGAGCTCCTACAATGAGCAGTTCTTC.

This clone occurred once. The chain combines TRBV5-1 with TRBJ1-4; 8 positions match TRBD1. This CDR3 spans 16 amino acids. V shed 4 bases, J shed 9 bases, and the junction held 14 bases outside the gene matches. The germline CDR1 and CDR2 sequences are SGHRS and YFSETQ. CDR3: CASSPSLETGDQKLFF. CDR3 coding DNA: TGCGCCAGCAGCCCGTCTCTCGAGACAGGGGACCAAAAACTGTTTTTT.

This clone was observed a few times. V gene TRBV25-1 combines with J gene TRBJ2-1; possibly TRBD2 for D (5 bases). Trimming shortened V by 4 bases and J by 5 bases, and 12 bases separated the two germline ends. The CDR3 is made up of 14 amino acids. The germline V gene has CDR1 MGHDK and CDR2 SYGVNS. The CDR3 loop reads CASSVGASDNEQFF. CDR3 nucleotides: TGTGCCAGCAGTGTGGGAGCGTCCGACAATGAGCAGTTCTTC.

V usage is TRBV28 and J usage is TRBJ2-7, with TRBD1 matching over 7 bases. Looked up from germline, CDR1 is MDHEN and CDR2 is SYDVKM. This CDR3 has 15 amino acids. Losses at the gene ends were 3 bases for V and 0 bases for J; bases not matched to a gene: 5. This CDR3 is CASSFHRGYSYEQYF. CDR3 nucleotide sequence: TGTGCCAGCAGTTTCCACAGGGGATACTCCTACGAGCAGTACTTC.

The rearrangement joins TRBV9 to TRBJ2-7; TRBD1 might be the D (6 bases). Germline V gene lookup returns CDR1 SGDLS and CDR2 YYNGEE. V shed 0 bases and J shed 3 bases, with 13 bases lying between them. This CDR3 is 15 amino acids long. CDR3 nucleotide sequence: TGTGCCAGCAGCGTAGGGGGGCACGAAGGCTACGAGCAGTACTTC. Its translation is CASSVGGHEGYEQYF.